The 3 T cell receptor beta chains reported below all come from one sample, sequenced in a study of blood T cell repertoires in COVID-19. The data were produced by immunoSEQ multiplex PCR, yet TCRdb's version contains in-frame clones alone and is incomplete. The sample records around 380,000 clones, roughly 86% being singletons. The sample consisted of peripheral blood. The receptor source for this set is a human donor with acute or convalescent COVID-19. The donor label of this sample is uncertain.

The gene calls are TRBV10-3 and TRBJ2-3; 12 positions agree with TRBD2. The CDR3 spans 16 residues. Per germline, CDR1 ENHRY and CDR2 SYGVKD. V shed 3 bases, J shed 2 bases, and the junction held 3 bases outside the gene matches. The DNA for the CDR3 is TGTGCCATCAGTGATGGACTAGCGGGGATCACAGATACGCAGTATTTT. It yields the protein CAISDGLAGITDTQYF.

CDR3 sequence reads: CASSSQPEQTGSYGNTIYF. Written as DNA, the CDR3 is TGTGCCAGCAGCTCCCAGCCCGAGCAGACAGGTAGTTACGGAAACACCATATATTTT. The V and J genes are TRBV7-9 and TRBJ1-3; D is perhaps TRBD1 (6 bases). In germline, CDR1 is SEHNR, CDR2 FQNEAQ (reference sequence). The CDR3 spans 19 residues. V lost 4 bases, J lost 4 bases, and 26 bases lay in between.

V usage is TRBV5-1 and J usage is TRBJ2-5; TRBD1 might be the D (6 bases). The CDR3 runs to 13 residues. The V gene lost 5 bases and the J gene lost 5 bases, with 13 bases spanning the gap. Germline CDR1 SGHRS, CDR2 YFSETQ. In DNA form, the CDR3 reads TGCGCCAGCAGTCGGGGCAGGGGTGAGACCCAGTACTTC. This gives the protein CASSRGRGETQYF.